This is a list of T cell receptor beta chains from one sample in a study of blood T cells in healthy people across ages. TCRdb fed the 5' RACE reads into MiXCR, producing one record per CDR3 protein. Among roughly 800,000 distinct CDR3 sequences listed, roughly 60% were seen once. The sequencing sample was made of blood. Receptors were obtained from a man aged 25 to 40 in good health. The CDR3 runs from the conserved cysteine through the conserved F or W. The order of the fields is clone size, J gene, V gene, CDR3 protein. The size field is filled for only some rows; it gives once, few, many or a size class.

abundance: few
j_gene: TRBJ1-5
v_gene: TRBV21-1
CDR3aa: CASSGFKKGQKDNQPQHF

abundance: NA
j_gene: TRBJ2-5
v_gene: TRBV5-1
CDR3aa: CASSDPGGTETQYF

abundance: NA
j_gene: TRBJ2-1
v_gene: TRBV12-3/TRBV12-4
CDR3aa: CANSSQGLGANEQFF

abundance: few
j_gene: TRBJ2-1
v_gene: TRBV7-3
CDR3aa: CASSLSQAGGNEQFF

abundance: NA
j_gene: TRBJ2-4
v_gene: TRBV7-2
CDR3aa: CASSLLPGQAKNIQYF

abundance: NA
j_gene: TRBJ2-5
v_gene: TRBV24-1
CDR3aa: CATSDPQGSEETQYF

abundance: NA
j_gene: TRBJ1-2
v_gene: TRBV29-1
CDR3aa: CSVGGPRGGYTF

abundance: NA
j_gene: NA
v_gene: TRBV20-1
CDR3aa: CSAETGTYEQYF

abundance: NA
j_gene: TRBJ2-7
v_gene: TRBV7-6
CDR3aa: CASSPNDAYEQYF

abundance: NA
j_gene: TRBJ2-1
v_gene: TRBV7-2
CDR3aa: CASFRELGYNEQFF

abundance: few
j_gene: TRBJ2-7
v_gene: TRBV18
CDR3aa: CASSPLRSNSYEQYF

abundance: NA
j_gene: TRBJ2-1
v_gene: TRBV20-1
CDR3aa: CSARLLNRDRIAFEQFF

abundance: NA
j_gene: TRBJ1-1
v_gene: TRBV10-3
CDR3aa: CATNGQMNTEAFF

abundance: NA
j_gene: TRBJ2-7
v_gene: TRBV27
CDR3aa: CASSLFGRKGNYEQYF

abundance: many
j_gene: TRBJ2-4
v_gene: TRBV6-5
CDR3aa: CASSYSAGQGDIQYF

abundance: NA
j_gene: TRBJ2-5
v_gene: TRBV20-1
CDR3aa: CSASGRLGGEETQYF

abundance: few
j_gene: TRBJ2-5
v_gene: TRBV27
CDR3aa: CASSFRPPGTKETQYF

abundance: few
j_gene: TRBJ2-1
v_gene: TRBV11-2
CDR3aa: CASSPRVSYNEQFF

abundance: NA
j_gene: TRBJ2-2
v_gene: TRBV9
CDR3aa: CASSPSSDAELFF

abundance: few
j_gene: TRBJ1-1
v_gene: TRBV27
CDR3aa: CASSFLLEGLGTGNTEAFF

abundance: NA
j_gene: TRBJ1-1
v_gene: TRBV7-8
CDR3aa: CASSSGGAGRGTEAFF

abundance: few
j_gene: TRBJ2-1
v_gene: TRBV28
CDR3aa: CASSLSGDHNEQFF

abundance: NA
j_gene: TRBJ2-5
v_gene: TRBV28
CDR3aa: CASSFFFAAAQETQYF

abundance: once
j_gene: TRBJ2-7
v_gene: TRBV28
CDR3aa: CASSFFLSGRKPYEQYF

abundance: NA
j_gene: TRBJ1-2
v_gene: TRBV15
CDR3aa: CATSKRTAGNNGYTF

abundance: few
j_gene: TRBJ2-3
v_gene: TRBV10-3
CDR3aa: CAISESGAGRSDTQYF

abundance: NA
j_gene: TRBJ1-2
v_gene: TRBV7-2
CDR3aa: CASSLGGSPYGYTF

abundance: NA
j_gene: TRBJ1-4
v_gene: TRBV7-2
CDR3aa: CASSFRVLATNEKLFF

abundance: few
j_gene: TRBJ1-2
v_gene: TRBV27
CDR3aa: CASSLYLGQGMGGYTF

abundance: once
j_gene: TRBJ2-1
v_gene: TRBV10-3
CDR3aa: CAISPLAGGDYEQFF

abundance: once
j_gene: TRBJ1-2
v_gene: TRBV25-1
CDR3aa: CASQDGGVYGYTF

abundance: NA
j_gene: TRBJ1-5
v_gene: TRBV27
CDR3aa: CASSVAGAGQPQHF

abundance: NA
j_gene: TRBJ2-3
v_gene: TRBV20-1
CDR3aa: CSGTENTDTQYF

abundance: NA
j_gene: TRBJ1-6
v_gene: TRBV5-1
CDR3aa: CASSSSGWDSPLHF

abundance: few
j_gene: NA
v_gene: TRBV7-2
CDR3aa: CASSPGQGASNIQYF

abundance: NA
j_gene: TRBJ2-1
v_gene: TRBV13
CDR3aa: CASSSGDSNYNEQFF

abundance: NA
j_gene: TRBJ1-6
v_gene: TRBV4-3
CDR3aa: CASRPTGTGTSPLHF

abundance: NA
j_gene: TRBJ2-1
v_gene: TRBV6-6
CDR3aa: CASSYSASRIYNEQFF

abundance: NA
j_gene: TRBJ2-1
v_gene: TRBV4-3
CDR3aa: CASSQDTSALNEQFF

abundance: NA
j_gene: TRBJ2-7
v_gene: TRBV5-1
CDR3aa: CASSWGLTYEQYF